Detailed here is one T cell receptor (beta chain). Its antigen remains unidentified. CDR1 and CDR2 (germline): MNHEY, SMNVEV (reference sequence). The CDR3 loop spans 13 amino acids. V lost 3 bases to trimming and J lost 10 bases, with 13 bases between them. This sample was taken from a study of cytomegalovirus exposure and HLA in healthy donors. Primers for the PCR totalled 60 Vbeta and 13 Jbeta. Only in-frame clones appear in the TCRdb table, and some are missing; sequencing was by immunoSEQ multiplex PCR. The sample shows 100,000 to 150,000 clones, around 85% of them seen only once. Study observations and caveats: Relative to equally common others, HLA-associated TCR beta chains showed greater clonal expansion in a later analysis.

The chain links TRBV27 to TRBJ2-1, with D possibly TRBD1 on 6 matching bases. This receptor was obtained from a boy between 10 and 17 years old in good health and CMV-seronegative. The material sequenced was PBMCs. CDR3 loop: CASSFGDTKEQFF. The CDR3 DNA reads as TGTGCCAGCAGTTTTGGGGACACTAAGGAGCAGTTCTTC.